These T cell receptor beta chains were read from a single sample in a study of control samples from healthy donors and cancer patients. Profiling relied on immunoSEQ multiplex PCR, and the TCRdb table lists in-frame clones only, not all of them. The profile shows over 75,000 clones, roughly 91% of them singletons. Sequenced input: blood. These receptors all come from a man aged 30 to 45 in good health. The CDR3 runs from the conserved cysteine through the conserved F or W. A D gene is named only where the DNA matches it firmly. Clone size is stated in some rows and not others, as once, few, many or a class when expanded.

>TRBJ1-1|-|-|TRBV5-1|16
TGCGCCAGCAGCTTGTTCACCGACAGAATGAACACTGAAGCTTTCTTT
CASSLFTDRMNTEAFF
>TRBJ1-1|-|-|TRBV27|16
TGTGCCAGCACCACAACCCACAGGGATTTGGTCACTGAAGCTTTCTTT
CASTTTHRDLVTEAFF
>TRBJ2-1|-|-|TRBV10-3|14
TGTGCCATCGCACATGTAGGGGGGGCCTATGAGCAGTTCTTC
CAIAHVGGAYEQFF
>TRBJ1-5|once|-|TRBV9|15
TGTGCCAGCAGCCCCTCGGCGGGAAGCAATCAGCCCCAGCATTTT
CASSPSAGSNQPQHF
>TRBJ2-7|once|TRBD1|TRBV5-6|17
TGTGCCAGCAGCCACCGTACTGGGGACAGGGTGATCTACGAGCAGTACTTC
CASSHRTGDRVIYEQYF
>TRBJ1-5|-|TRBD1|TRBV30|16
TGTGCCTGCCATGAGCAGGGGGGTTATAGCAATCAGCCCCAGCATTTT
CACHEQGGYSNQPQHF
>TRBJ2-5|-|TRBD2|TRBV4-2|16
TGTGCCAGCAGCATGGGACTAGCGGGAGTCCAAGAGACCCAGTACTTC
CASSMGLAGVQETQYF
>TRBJ1-1|few|-|TRBV3-1/TRBV3-2|12
TGTGCCATATCGGGCGAGAACACTGAAGCTTTCTTT
CAISGENTEAFF
>TRBJ1-2|-|TRBD1|TRBV2|18
TGTGCCAGCAGTGAGACAGGGCTTACCTTCAGCATAAACTATGGCTACACCTTC
CASSETGLTFSINYGYTF
>TRBJ1-1|-|TRBD1|TRBV6-5|13
TGTGCCAGCAGCATAATACAGGGGCACGAAGCTTTCTTT
CASSIIQGHEAFF
>TRBJ1-1|once|-|TRBV28|15
TGTGCCAGCAGTTTATTAGACCGGGCCAACACTGAAGCTTTCTTT
CASSLLDRANTEAFF
>TRBJ1-2|-|-|TRBV19|13
TGTGCCAGTAGGCAAGGGGGGTACTATGGCTACACCTTC
CASRQGGYYGYTF
>TRBJ2-3|-|TRBD2|TRBV6-1|16
TGTGCCAGCAGTGAAGCGCCCCTAGCGGGATGGGATACGCAGTATTTT
CASSEAPLAGWDTQYF
>TRBJ1-2|-|TRBD1|TRBV2|12
TGTGCCAGCTGGAGGGGGCAGGATGGCTACACCTTC
CASWRGQDGYTF
>TRBJ2-7|-|-|TRBV18|12
TGTGCCAGCTCACCACCGGACAGCAAGCAGTACTTC
CASSPPDSKQYF
>TRBJ2-7|-|TRBD1|TRBV6-5|14
TGTGCCAGCAGCAGGGGGCGGACAACCTACGAGCAGTACTTC
CASSRGRTTYEQYF
>TRBJ2-3|-|TRBD2|TRBV5-1|18
TGCGCCAGCAGCTTGGGGGTGGCTAGCGGGACTAGCACAGATACGCAGTATTTT
CASSLGVASGTSTDTQYF
>TRBJ1-2|-|-|TRBV18|16
TGTGCCAGCTCACCCCCCAGGGCTGAAGTCACTACTGGCTACACCTTC
CASSPPRAEVTTGYTF
>TRBJ2-7|-|TRBD2|TRBV14|15
TGTGCCAGCAGCCTCAGGACTAGCGGGGTCTACGAGCAGTACTTC
CASSLRTSGVYEQYF
>TRBJ1-2|-|-|TRBV21-1|16
TGTGCCAGCAGCGTCACCGGGACAGGAGAAAACTATGGCTACACCTTC
CASSVTGTGENYGYTF
>TRBJ2-3|once|-|TRBV29-1|14
TGCAGCGTTGAGGCGGGGAGCGGCACAGATACGCAGTATTTT
CSVEAGSGTDTQYF
>TRBJ2-1|-|-|TRBV19|15
TGTGCCAGTAGTATTCTGCTGAGCTCCTACAATGAGCAGTTCTTC
CASSILLSSYNEQFF
>TRBJ1-5|-|TRBD1|TRBV18|14
TGTGCCAGCTCACCTGGGACAGCCAATCAGCCCCAGCATTTT
CASSPGTANQPQHF
>TRBJ1-1|-|TRBD1|TRBV2|13
TGTGCCAGTCCGGACAGGGCGAACACTGAAGCTTTCTTT
CASPDRANTEAFF
>TRBJ2-5|-|TRBD2|TRBV28|17
TGTGCCAGCAGTTTATCGGCTAGCGGGGGGGCGGAGGAGACCCAGTACTTC
CASSLSASGGAEETQYF
>TRBJ2-6|few|-|TRBV7-9|14
TGTGCCAGCAGCTTAAAGGTGAAGGCGAGCGTCCTGACTTTC
CASSLKVKASVLTF
>TRBJ2-7|-|TRBD2|TRBV19|15
TGTGCCAGTAGTATAGGACTAGCGGGTAGCTACGAGCAGTACTTC
CASSIGLAGSYEQYF
>TRBJ1-1|-|-|TRBV6-5|14
TGTGCCAGCAGTTACTCGGGGACGTATCTTGAAGCTTTCTTT
CASSYSGTYLEAFF
>TRBJ1-2|-|-|TRBV28|14
TGTGCCAGCAGCCGGGGGTCCCTGAACTATGGCTACACCTTC
CASSRGSLNYGYTF
>TRBJ1-5|once|-|TRBV19|13
TGTGCCAGTAGTATAACGGGTGTCCAGCCCCAGCATTTT
CASSITGVQPQHF
>TRBJ2-5|-|TRBD2|TRBV24-1|15
TGTGCCACCAGTGCCCTGGGGGGGGAACTGGAGACCCAGTACTTC
CATSALGGELETQYF
>TRBJ1-2|-|TRBD1|TRBV9|15
TGTGCCAGCAGCGTAGGGACAGGGGGGAACTATGGCTACACCTTC
CASSVGTGGNYGYTF
>TRBJ1-2|-|-|TRBV21-1|13
TGTGCCAGCAGCAAAGTGGGAGACTATGGCTACACCTTC
CASSKVGDYGYTF
>TRBJ1-5|-|-|TRBV24-1|14
TGTGCCACCAGTGATACGGGGCGGGATCAGCCCCAGCATTTT
CATSDTGRDQPQHF
>TRBJ1-2|-|TRBD1|TRBV7-9|16
TGTGCCAGCAGCTCCGCCACCCCAGGGGGCGTTTATGGCTACACCTTC
CASSSATPGGVYGYTF
>TRBJ1-4|-|-|TRBV6-2/TRBV6-3|15
TGTGCCAGCAGTTTCTCTTCGGGGAGAGGTGAAAAACTGTTTTTT
CASSFSSGRGEKLFF
>TRBJ2-7|once|TRBD1|TRBV5-1|13
TGCGCCAGCAGCGACAGGGCCGCATTTGAGCAGTACTTC
CASSDRAAFEQYF
>TRBJ2-1|-|-|TRBV4-2|13
TGTGCCAGCAGCCAAGATACTCGGGGTGAGCAGTTCTTC
CASSQDTRGEQFF
>TRBJ2-2|-|TRBD2|TRBV4-2|16
TGTGCCAGCAGCCAAGACCTAGCGGGAGTGGCCGGGGAGCTGTTTTTT
CASSQDLAGVAGELFF
>TRBJ2-5|-|TRBD1|TRBV10-2|20
TGCGCCAGCAGTGAGACCGGAACCGGGACAGGGGGCTTCTTACAAGAGACCCAGTACTTC
CASSETGTGTGGFLQETQYF
>TRBJ2-6|-|-|TRBV7-9|14
TGTGCCAGCAGCCTGAGATCTGGGGCCAACGTCCTGACTTTC
CASSLRSGANVLTF
>TRBJ1-5|-|TRBD1|TRBV7-8|17
TGTGCCAGCAGCTTATTTGCACAGGGGAGTCGAAATCAGCCCCAGCATTTT
CASSLFAQGSRNQPQHF
>TRBJ1-6|-|TRBD1|TRBV3-1/TRBV3-2|13
TGTGCCAGCAGGGACAGGGACAATTCACCCCTCCACTTT
CASRDRDNSPLHF
>TRBJ1-5|-|-|TRBV19|13
TGTGCCAGTAGTATAGAAGGAAATCAGCCCCAGCATTTT
CASSIEGNQPQHF
>TRBJ1-1|-|-|TRBV6-5|13
TGTGCCAGCAACCAAGGGGGGGACACTGAAGCTTTCTTT
CASNQGGDTEAFF
>TRBJ1-6|few|-|TRBV2|13
TGTGCCAGCAGGGGGGAGCCGAATTCACCCCTCCACTTT
CASRGEPNSPLHF
>TRBJ2-3|-|-|TRBV30|16
TGTGCCTGGACCGGACCGGGACTGTTAAAGACAGATACGCAGTATTTT
CAWTGPGLLKTDTQYF
>TRBJ2-2|-|TRBD1|TRBV24-1|19
TGTGCCACCAGTGATCCGCTCGAGGACAGGGGAAGTCCGACCGGGGAGCTGTTTTTT
CATSDPLEDRGSPTGELFF
>TRBJ2-7|-|-|TRBV5-5|15
TGTGCCAGCAGCTTGGCCTCTGGGGTCGGCTACGAGCAGTACTTC
CASSLASGVGYEQYF
>TRBJ2-2|-|-|TRBV19|13
TGTGCCAGCACTCAGGGTATGGTCGGGGAGCTGTTTTTT
CASTQGMVGELFF
>TRBJ2-3|-|TRBD2|TRBV29-1|15
TGCAGCGTAGGCCGGACTAGCGGGGGGGCCAGTACGCAGTATTTT
CSVGRTSGGASTQYF
>TRBJ1-2|-|-|TRBV7-9|14
TGTGCCAGCAGCTCCACACATGAAACCTATGGCTACACCTTC
CASSSTHETYGYTF
>TRBJ1-5|-|-|TRBV10-3|13
TGTGCCATCGGAGGAGGGACTAATCAGCCCCAGCATTTT
CAIGGGTNQPQHF
>TRBJ1-4|few|-|TRBV2|11
TGTGCCAGCAGCGGGTTCATGGACGCCGTTTTT
CASSGFMDAVF